The TCR beta chain described here comes from a study of immune evolution from preneoplasia to lung adenocarcinoma. Study-wide findings and caveats: Later-stage lesions seemingly showed higher T cell density and diversity than normal lung. Top clone frequencies peaked in normal lung, apparently declining through invasive adenocarcinoma.

V dropped 0 bases and J dropped 9 bases, with 18 bases sitting between them. There are 16 residues in the CDR3. CDR1 is SGHAT, CDR2 FQNNGV, per germline. Clones were read by immunoSEQ multiplex PCR, and TCRdb kept only the in-frame ones, dropping some. The table records about 8,000 clones, more than 75% of them present only once. Patient tissue came from resections in Japan or China, 2014–2017. This clone was seen only once. Its antigen is not identified. The sample taken for sequencing was FFPE adjacent normal lung tissue. The TCR originated in a person in their 70s with lung adenocarcinoma. This chain uses TRBV11-2 with TRBJ2-1; the D is unclear. DNA for the CDR3: TGTGCCAGCAGCTTAGATAATTGGAATAGTGAAATTGAGCAGTTCTTC. Its translation is CASSLDNWNSEIEQFF.